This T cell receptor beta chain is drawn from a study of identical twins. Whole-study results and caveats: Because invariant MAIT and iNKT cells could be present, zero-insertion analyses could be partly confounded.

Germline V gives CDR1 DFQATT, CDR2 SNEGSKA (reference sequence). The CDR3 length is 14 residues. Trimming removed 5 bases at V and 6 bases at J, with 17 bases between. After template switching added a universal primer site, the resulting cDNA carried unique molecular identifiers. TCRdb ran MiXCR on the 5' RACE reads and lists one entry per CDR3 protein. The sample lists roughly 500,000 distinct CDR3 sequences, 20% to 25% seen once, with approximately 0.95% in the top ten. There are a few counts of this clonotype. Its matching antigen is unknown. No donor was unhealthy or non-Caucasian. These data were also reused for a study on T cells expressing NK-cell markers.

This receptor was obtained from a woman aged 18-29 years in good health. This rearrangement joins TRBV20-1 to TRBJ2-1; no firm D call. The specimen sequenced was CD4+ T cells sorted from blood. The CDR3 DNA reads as TGCAGTGCTGCTGCGCCTACGCCTCCCAATGAGCAGTTCTTC. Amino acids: CSAAAPTPPNEQFF.